The source of this TCR beta chain is a study of CD8 T cells in Susac syndrome. The study's findings and limits: Acknowledgment was made by the study that its TCR sequencing and HLA analysis involved a relatively small number of individuals.

About this clonotype itself: Its antigen remains unidentified.

With random hexamers, about 0.45 to 1 ug RNA was reverse transcribed. TCR beta CDR3 was amplified by immunoSEQ covering 54 Vbeta and 13 Jbeta. TCRdb ran MiXCR on the immunoSEQ multiplex PCR reads and lists one entry per CDR3 protein. The table shows approximately 180,000 distinct CDR3 sequences, with around 95% occurring only once. Negative isolation yielded CD4+ and CD8+ T cells, and FACS enriched TEMRA cells. The sequence derives from a human donor with multiple sclerosis. Input material: CD4+ T cells from PBMCs.

CDR3 loop: CASSSPRVPYGYTF. CDR3 DNA sequence: TGTGCCAGCAGCTCACCTAGGGTGCCCTATGGCTACACCTTC. The V and J genes are TRBV11-3 and TRBJ1-2; D call uncertain. V lost 4 bases and J lost 4, with 13 bases in between. The CDR3 runs 14 residues. Germline values: CDR1 SGHNT, CDR2 YENEEA.